This T cell receptor (beta chain) was sequenced during a study of Ad26.COV2.S vaccination and SARS-CoV-2 variants. Study results and limitations: Analytic work on TCR breadth and depth might have understated the full extent of total T cell responses.

Treatment of the sample: around 19 received Ad26.COV2.S at low or high dose, single or two shots; roughly five received placebo; per-sample allocation not given. Samples analyzed were those drawn on day 63 after the first vaccine or placebo injection. Here immunoSEQ multiplex PCR was the method, and the copy in TCRdb shows in-frame clones only, minus some. The sample lists about 350,000 clones; roughly 91% were seen once. On this clone itself: No antigen is known for it.

Germline V gene lookup returns CDR1 KGHSH and CDR2 LQKENI. Trimming removed 2 bases from V and 2 bases from J, with 10 bases in between. This CDR3 is built from 16 residues. The J gene is TRBJ2-6, the V gene TRBV18; D possibly corresponds to TRBD1 (5 bases). Sequenced material: peripheral blood, taken in a trial of Ad26.COV2.S vaccine versus placebo. The clonotype comes from a person between 18 and 65 years old who received the Ad26.COV2.S COVID-19 vaccine or a placebo. The CDR3 sequence is CASSPGALAGANVLTF. For the CDR3, the DNA is TGTGCCAGCTCACCAGGGGCCCTCGCTGGGGCCAACGTCCTGACTTTC. Supplemented by reference TRBV18 and TRBJ2-6, the full variable domain reads NAGVMQNPRHLVRRRGQEARLRCSPMKGHSHVYWYRQLPEEGLKFMVYLQKENIIDESGMPKERFSAEFPKEGPSILRIQQVVRGDSAAYFCASSPGALAGANVLTFGAGSRLTVL.